Listed here are 13 T cell receptor beta chains from one sample, sequenced in a study of response to subunit inactivated influenza vaccine. TCRdb analysed the RT-PCR reads with MiXCR anew, one entry per CDR3 protein. The table shows 500,000 to 550,000 distinct CDR3 sequences, with approximately 20% occurring only once. Another study also made use of these data, one on T cells expressing NK-cell markers. As that report states: Libraries used 5'RACE template switching adding universal primer site and UMIs.

The sequencing used CD4+ T cells sorted from PBMCs, collected 12 days after vaccination. All receptors derive from a man aged 50 to 59 who received an inactivated influenza vaccine.

To note about this clonotype: Possible read error: a much larger clone is one base away. This rearrangement joins TRBV5-1 to TRBJ2-1; 7 positions match TRBD2. The CDR3 runs 15 residues. J lost 4 bases, V lost 0 bases, and 4 bases had no gene match. CDR1 is SGHRS and CDR2 is YFSETQ in the germline V gene. The CDR3 coding sequence is TGCGCCAGCAGCTTGGTGGCGGGGGATTACAATGAGCAGTTCTTC. The encoded protein is CASSLVAGDYNEQFF.

The rearrangement joins TRBV4-1 to TRBJ2-3, with no clear D. Trimming removed 0 bases at V and 4 bases at J, with 8 bases between. Germline V lookup: CDR1 MGHRA, CDR2 YSYEKL. The CDR3 extends over 14 amino acids. CDR3 residues: CASSQDITADTQYF. CDR3 DNA: TGCGCCAGCAGCCAAGATATTACGGCAGATACGCAGTATTTT.

V usage is TRBV20-1 and J usage is TRBJ2-1; 9 nucleotides line up with TRBD1. Germline V gene sequence: CDR1 DFQATT, CDR2 SNEGSKA (reference sequence). This CDR3 contains 14 residues. V lost 7 bases and J lost 2; bases outside the gene matches: 6. CDR3 sequence reads: CSGGGQGPYNEQFF. DNA for the CDR3: TGCAGTGGAGGGGGACAGGGCCCCTACAATGAGCAGTTCTTC.

This chain uses TRBV7-2 with TRBJ2-5; possible D gene TRBD2, 6 bases. CDR3 length: 14 residues. Trimming took 6 bases from V and 4 from J, leaving 15 bases between them. CDR1 and CDR2 (germline): SGHTA, FQGNSA. The CDR3 region has the DNA TGTGCCAGCAGGACCGGGAGTATGGGAGAGACCCAGTACTTC. It translates to CASRTGSMGETQYF.

This clonotype was seen a few times. The chain has TRBV5-6 and TRBJ2-7; D is perhaps TRBD1 or TRBD2 (5 bases each). V shed 8 bases and J shed 6 bases, with 18 bases lying between them. This CDR3 has 13 amino acids. Germline-derived CDR1 and CDR2 are SGHDT and YYEEEE. CDR3 nucleotide sequence: TGTGCCAGTAACAGGCGAGGGTTGGGCGAGCAGTACTTC. It specifies CASNRRGLGEQYF.

CDR3 loop: CASSLALDGAEAFF. The CDR3 DNA is TGTGCCAGCAGCTTAGCGCTAGACGGGGCTGAAGCTTTCTTT. The gene calls are TRBV7-9 and TRBJ1-1; D not resolved. Germline V CDR1 and CDR2: SEHNR, FQNEAQ (reference sequence). This CDR3 is built from 14 residues. V was trimmed by 0 bases and J by 6 bases, leaving 11 bases between them.

This clonotype was seen a single time. This sequence joins TRBV5-1 and TRBJ1-2; the match to TRBD1 covers 7 bases. Trimming took 4 bases from V and 4 from J; bases not matched to a gene: 10. CDR3 length: 15 residues. Germline V gene sequence: CDR1 SGHRS, CDR2 YFSETQ. The CDR3 nucleotides are TGCGCCAGCAGCATAAGACAGGGTGGAGGCTATGGCTACACCTTC. Encoded protein: CASSIRQGGGYGYTF. Full variable domain (missing parts from reference TRBV5-1 and TRBJ1-2): KAGVTQTPRYLIKTRGQQVTLSCSPISGHRSVSWYQQTPGQGLQFLFEYFSETQRNKGNFPGRFSGRQFSNSRSEMNVSTLELGDSALYLCASSIRQGGGYGYTFGSGTRLTVV.

The chain links TRBV10-3 to TRBJ2-2; D not certain. This CDR3 has 16 amino acids. The ends were cut back, 0 bases at V and 0 bases at J, with 8 bases in the middle. Germline CDR1 reads ENHRY; CDR2 reads SYGVKD. Here the CDR3 reads CAISESGVPNTGELFF. The CDR3 DNA sequence: TGTGCCATCAGTGAGTCTGGTGTACCGAACACCGGGGAGCTGTTTTTT.

The rearrangement links TRBV6-1 to TRBJ2-1; 14 bases are a match to TRBD2. This CDR3 comprises 15 residues. The trim removed 6 bases at V and 10 bases at J, leaving 8 bases unmatched. Germline assignment: CDR1 MNHNS and CDR2 SASEGT. The CDR3 loop reads CASSQTSGGAPEQFF. CDR3 nucleotide sequence: TGTGCCAGCAGCCAGACTAGCGGGGGGGCCCCAGAGCAGTTCTTC.

At least ten counts were recorded for this clonotype. The chain uses TRBV12-3 or TRBV12-4 and TRBJ1-3; D call uncertain. The CDR3 contains 13 residues. V was pared by 5 bases and J by 4 bases, with 9 bases between. The CDR3 here is CASSPVGGNTIYF. The CDR3 bases are TGTGCCAGCAGTCCCGTCGGGGGAAACACCATATATTTT.

In this sample, this clonotype turned up many times. The gene calls are TRBV27 and TRBJ2-7, with D possibly TRBD1 on 6 matching bases. CDR1 is MNHEY, CDR2 SMNVEV, per germline (reference sequence). Between the trimmed V and J ends, which lost 8 bases and 3 bases, there was a span of 17 bases. The CDR3 length is 14 residues. The CDR3 region is CASGQGSPGYEQYF. In DNA, the CDR3 is TGTGCCAGCGGGCAGGGGTCCCCAGGCTACGAGCAGTACTTC.

This chain uses TRBV20-1 with TRBJ2-5; the D is unclear. V lost 6 bases and J 8 bases, leaving 19 bases between the germline ends. This CDR3 has 13 amino acids. The germline V gene has CDR1 DFQATT and CDR2 SNEGSKA (reference sequence). CDR3 loop: CSAKAQRRETQYF. CDR3 coding DNA: TGCAGTGCCAAGGCCCAGAGAAGAGAAACCCAGTACTTC.

Only a few counts were recorded for this clonotype. This chain's CDR3 is CASSRTYNTEAFF. The CDR3 DNA follows: TGTGCCAGCAGCCGGACGTACAACACTGAAGCTTTCTTT. V is TRBV6-2 or TRBV6-3 and J is TRBJ1-1; D call uncertain. Germline V CDR1 and CDR2: MNHEY, SVGEGT. Trimming shortened V by 6 bases and J by 2 bases, and 10 bases separated the two germline ends. This CDR3 has 13 amino acids.